This passage covers 21 T cell receptor beta chains from one sample sequenced in a study of cytomegalovirus exposure and HLA in healthy donors. PCR was performed using 60 Vbeta and 13 Jbeta primers. Sequenced by immunoSEQ multiplex PCR; TCRdb stores in-frame clones only, minus some. The table shows a few hundred thousand clones, with around 90% occurring only once. Sequenced material: PBMCs. The receptors derive from a young woman in good health and CMV-seronegative.

The V call is TRBV9, the J call TRBJ1-1, with 7 nucleotides matching TRBD1. With V trimmed by 6 bases and J by 3 bases, 8 bases remained unmatched. Germline V CDR1 and CDR2: SGDLS, YYNGEE. The CDR3 loop spans 14 amino acids. The CDR3 here is CASTKGTVDTEAFF. The CDR3, as DNA: TGTGCCAGCACAAAGGGGACAGTGGACACTGAAGCTTTCTTT.

V usage is TRBV9 and J usage is TRBJ1-4, with TRBD1 matching over 7 bases. V trimming: 3 bases; J trimming: 6 bases; junction bases outside the gene matches: 5. The germline V gene has CDR1 SGDLS and CDR2 YYNGEE. CDR3 length: 14 amino acids. In nucleotides, the CDR3 is TGTGCCAGCAGCGGGGGACAGACCCATGAAAAACTGTTTTTT. It translates to CASSGGQTHEKLFF.

The chain carries TRBV28 and TRBJ1-5; D may be TRBD1 (5 bases). The germline CDR1 and CDR2 sequences are MDHEN and SYDVKM. The CDR3 runs to 12 residues. Deletions cut 6 bases from V and 5 bases from J, with 8 bases between. CDR3 in amino acids: CASSDSYQPQHF. As DNA, the CDR3 is TGTGCCAGCAGCGACAGTTATCAGCCCCAGCATTTT.

This chain uses TRBV15 with TRBJ2-2, with TRBD1 identical over 7 bases. Germline CDR1 reads LNHNV; CDR2 reads YYDKDF (reference sequence). The V and J ends lost 2 bases and 2 bases, in that order; junction bases with no gene match: 8. The CDR3 is 17 residues long. The CDR3 DNA reads as TGTGCCACCAGCAGACTAGAGGGACAGAGTAACACCGGGGAGCTGTTTTTT. Protein: CATSRLEGQSNTGELFF.

This sequence joins TRBV7-3 and TRBJ2-7, with 8 bases aligning to TRBD1. After removal of 3 bases from V and 3 bases from J, the junction contained 1 base not matched to a gene. The germline gives CDR1 SGHTA, CDR2 FQGTGA. CDR3 length: 13 amino acids. The CDR3 sequence: CASSFDRGYEQYF. Here the CDR3 DNA reads TGTGCCAGCAGCTTCGACAGGGGCTACGAGCAGTACTTC.

The rearrangement uses TRBV19 and TRBJ2-1, with 8 nucleotides matching TRBD2. The CDR3 length is 15 residues. V shed 3 bases and J 7 bases; nucleotides not matched to a gene: 8. Germline lookup yields CDR1 LNHDA and CDR2 SQIVND (reference sequence). The CDR3 protein is CASSIWGLVGNEQFF. The DNA for the CDR3 is TGTGCCAGTAGTATTTGGGGACTAGTAGGGAATGAGCAGTTCTTC.

The J gene is TRBJ2-1, the V gene TRBV9; a weak D match, TRBD2 (7 bases). V was shortened by 0 bases and J by 1 base, with 11 bases between the two germline ends. This CDR3 is built from 16 residues. CDR1 is SGDLS and CDR2 is YYNGEE in the germline V gene. CDR3 DNA sequence: TGTGCCAGCAGCGTAGGCGGGGGCTTATCCTACAATGAGCAGTTCTTC. It codes for CASSVGGGLSYNEQFF.

This clone was picked up one time. This sequence joins TRBV5-4 and TRBJ2-3; possible D gene TRBD2, 5 bases. Per the germline V gene, CDR1 is SGHNT and CDR2 is YYREEE (reference sequence). The CDR3 has 16 residues. Trimming left V 0 bases short and J 1 base short, with 12 bases between. The CDR3 loop is CASSLEVLRGTDTQYF. CDR3 coding DNA: TGTGCCAGCAGCTTGGAAGTTTTGAGGGGCACAGATACGCAGTATTTT. The variable domain in full, with the rest retrieved from reference TRBV5-4 and TRBJ2-3, is ETGVTQSPTHLIKTRGQQVTLRCSSQSGHNTVSWYQQALGQGPQFIFQYYREEENGRGNFPPRFSGLQFPNYSSELNVNALELDDSALYLCASSLEVLRGTDTQYFGPGTRLTVL.

V and J are TRBV7-2 and TRBJ2-1; 9 nucleotides agree with TRBD2. Trimming cost V 3 bases and J 9 bases; bases outside gene matches: 9. This CDR3 is built from 15 residues. Germline lookup yields CDR1 SGHTA and CDR2 FQGNSA. CDR3 amino acids: CASSFYSRGGFEQFF. CDR3 DNA sequence: TGTGCCAGCAGCTTTTACTCGCGGGGGGGCTTTGAGCAGTTCTTC.

The rearrangement uses TRBV5-5 and TRBJ2-4, with D hard to call. The CDR3 has 11 residues. V was shortened by 0 bases and J by 11 bases, with 6 bases between the two germline ends. Looked up from germline, CDR1 is SGHKS and CDR2 is YYEKEE (reference sequence). In DNA form, the CDR3 reads TGTGCCAGCAGCTTGGATAGAGTTCAGTACTTC. Translation gives CASSLDRVQYF.

A remark on this clone: The junction departs from the called germline gene at one end, perhaps through a read error. The CDR3 nucleotides are TGTGCCGGCAGATCGGGACTAGCGGGGGCGGGTACGCAGTATTTT. It translates to CAGRSGLAGAGTQYF. The chain employs TRBV6-1 and TRBJ2-3; 14 positions agree with TRBD2. CDR1 is MNHNS and CDR2 is SASEGT in the germline V gene. This CDR3 spans 15 amino acids.

With respect to this clone: The sample has other DNA sequences that encode this CDR3 too. The chain has TRBV6-1 and TRBJ1-6; tentatively, D is TRBD1 (6 bases). Germline CDR1 MNHNS, CDR2 SASEGT. CDR3 length: 12 residues. V lost 7 bases and J 10 bases, leaving 11 bases between the germline ends. CDR3 nucleotide sequence: TGTGCCAGCACTATAAGGGGGTCACCCCTCCACTTT. As protein: CASTIRGSPLHF.

The chain has TRBV5-5 and TRBJ2-1; 10 bases match TRBD2. The trim removed 3 bases at V and 7 bases at J, leaving 10 bases unmatched. Germline CDR1 and CDR2: SGHKS and YYEKEE (reference sequence). The CDR3 has 16 amino acids. This CDR3 reads CASSYYSGGTKNEQFF. CDR3 DNA sequence: TGTGCCAGCAGCTATTATAGCGGGGGGACGAAGAATGAGCAGTTCTTC.

The chain couples TRBV7-9 to TRBJ2-1; TRBD1 matches at 11 bases. The CDR3 runs 15 residues. J was trimmed by 7 bases and V by 4 bases; bases with no gene match: 6. Looked up from germline, CDR1 is SEHNR and CDR2 is FQNEAQ (reference sequence). This CDR3 is CASSSRDRGRNEQFF. As DNA, the CDR3 is TGTGCCAGCAGCTCCCGGGACAGGGGGAGAAATGAGCAGTTCTTC.

The rearrangement uses TRBV9 and TRBJ2-6; 12 bases fit TRBD1. Germline V gene sequence: CDR1 SGDLS, CDR2 YYNGEE. J was trimmed by 4 bases and V by 0 bases; bases with no gene match: 8. The CDR3 sequence is 19 residues long. The CDR3 sequence: CASSVAVSGQGAGANVLTF. The CDR3 coding sequence is TGTGCCAGCAGCGTAGCTGTCTCGGGACAGGGGGCGGGGGCCAACGTCCTGACTTTC. The variable domain in full, completed from reference TRBV9 and TRBJ2-6, reads DSGVTQTPKHLITATGQRVTLRCSPRSGDLSVYWYQQSLDQGLQFLIQYYNGEERAKGNILERFSAQQFPDLHSELNLSSLELGDSALYFCASSVAVSGQGAGANVLTFGAGSRLTVL.

The V call is TRBV27, the J call TRBJ2-6, with D maybe TRBD1 (6 bases). V dropped 2 bases and J dropped 4 bases, with 9 bases sitting between them. Per germline, CDR1 MNHEY and CDR2 SMNVEV (reference sequence). This CDR3 is 15 amino acids long. The CDR3, as DNA: TGTGCCAGCAGTTTAGGCGGACAGGGGGCCAACGTCCTGACTTTC. It is translated as CASSLGGQGANVLTF.

The DNA of the CDR3 is TGCGCCAGCAGCCGGACATATAACTATGGCTACACCTTC. The encoded protein is CASSRTYNYGYTF. This chain uses TRBV10-1 with TRBJ1-2, with a tentative D call TRBD1 (5 bases). The CDR3 has 13 residues. V was trimmed by 6 bases and J by 1 base, leaving 9 bases between them. In germline, CDR1 is WNHNN, CDR2 SYGVQD (reference sequence).

The chain recombines TRBV10-1 with TRBJ1-2; TRBD1 matches 7 bases. Looked up from germline, CDR1 is WNHNN and CDR2 is SYGVQD (reference sequence). The CDR3 runs 13 residues. Trimming cost V 3 bases and J 6 bases; bases outside gene matches: 4. The CDR3 region has the DNA TGCGCCAGCAGTGAAGATAGGGGGCATGGCTACACCTTC. This codes for CASSEDRGHGYTF.

The CDR3 bases are TGTGCCAGCAGCGCGACAGGGAACACTGAAGCTTTCTTT. This encodes CASSATGNTEAFF. The chain recombines TRBV6-1 with TRBJ1-1; D possibly corresponds to TRBD1 (6 bases). The CDR3 runs 13 residues. Trimming stripped 6 bases from V and 1 base from J, with 9 bases between. Germline CDR1 and CDR2: MNHNS and SASEGT.

This clone has only a few counts. The chain is built from TRBV7-2 and TRBJ2-2; D gene ambiguous. The CDR3 contains 13 residues. V dropped 5 bases and J dropped 1 base, with 5 bases sitting between them. The germline CDR1 and CDR2 sequences are SGHTA and FQGNSA. The CDR3 coding sequence is TGTGCCAGCAGCCCGTGGAACACCGGGGAGCTGTTTTTT. Translating gives CASSPWNTGELFF.

The rearrangement links TRBV6-1 to TRBJ2-1, with 8 bases fitting TRBD1. This CDR3 has 14 amino acids. Germline CDR1 MNHNS, CDR2 SASEGT. J gave up 5 bases and V 4 bases, and 4 bases lay outside the gene matches. This CDR3 is CASSVIQGDNEQFF. As DNA, the CDR3 is TGTGCCAGCAGTGTTATACAGGGGGACAATGAGCAGTTCTTC.